A single sample is the source of the 30 T cell receptor beta chains below, sequenced in a study of blood T cell repertoires in COVID-19. The data were produced by immunoSEQ multiplex PCR, yet TCRdb's version contains in-frame clones alone and is incomplete. Found here are hundreds of thousands of clones, approximately 80% of them singletons; the top ten hold around 18%. Sequenced sample: peripheral blood. Receptors were obtained from a woman of 80 years or more with active or convalescent COVID-19.

This clone was counted a single time. The V gene is TRBV19, the J gene TRBJ2-5; 7 bases are shared with TRBD2. The germline gives CDR1 LNHDA, CDR2 SQIVND (reference sequence). Germline trimming cut 8 bases from V and 5 bases from J; bases unmatched to any gene: 11. The CDR3 totals 14 residues. The CDR3 DNA is TGTGCCAGTTGCTCGCGGGAGCTAGGGGAGACCCAGTACTTC. Protein product: CASCSRELGETQYF.

The genes are TRBV10-1 and TRBJ2-2; TRBD2 matches 9 bases. CDR1 is WNHNN and CDR2 is SYGVQD in the germline V gene (reference sequence). The trim removed 0 bases at V and 5 bases at J, leaving 7 bases unmatched. The CDR3 is made up of 17 amino acids. Here the CDR3 DNA reads TGCGCCAGCAGTGAGTCGGGCGGGAGGGGATTGACCGGGGAGCTGTTTTTT. Translation: CASSESGGRGLTGELFF.

Note on this clone: Germline is not matched at one junction end, which may reflect a read error. The chain joins TRBV7-3 to TRBJ2-1; 16 nucleotides match TRBD2. CDR1 and CDR2 from the germline V gene are SGHTA and FQGTGA. This CDR3 has 21 amino acids. CDR3: CASSLTGTSGGALGSNNEQFF. CDR3 nucleotides: TGTGCCAGCAGCCTAACCGGGACTAGCGGGGGGGCCCTAGGGTCCAACAATGAGCAGTTCTTC.

The chain uses TRBV14 and TRBJ2-5; D might be TRBD1 (5 bases). The germline gives CDR1 SGHDN, CDR2 FVKESK. V lost 3 bases and J lost 5, with 19 bases in between. The CDR3 consists of 16 residues. The CDR3 sequence is CASSQGQERYRETQYF. As DNA, the CDR3 is TGTGCCAGCAGCCAGGGGCAGGAGAGGTACAGGGAGACCCAGTACTTC.

The rearrangement uses TRBV6-2 or TRBV6-3 and TRBJ1-1, with no clear D. V was clipped by 5 bases and J by 3 bases, with 4 bases between them. From germline, CDR1 is MNHEY and CDR2 SVGEGT. The CDR3 spans 11 residues. The DNA of the CDR3 is TGTGCCAGCAGTCCGGACACTGAAGCTTTCTTT. This sequence encodes CASSPDTEAFF.

V and J are TRBV9 and TRBJ2-3, with TRBD2 matching over 9 bases. The germline V gene has CDR1 SGDLS and CDR2 YYNGEE. This CDR3 has 16 amino acids. The V gene end was trimmed by 0 bases and the J gene end by 6 bases; junction bases not matched to a gene: 8. CDR3 amino acids: CASSVVAGGPYDTQYF. CDR3 in DNA: TGTGCCAGCAGCGTAGTTGCGGGAGGGCCGTATGATACGCAGTATTTT.

This clone was counted a few times. This rearrangement joins TRBV5-1 to TRBJ1-2, with 12 bases fitting TRBD1. With V trimmed by 5 bases and J by 2 bases, 7 bases remained unmatched. Germline V CDR1 and CDR2: SGHRS, YFSETQ. There are 16 residues in the CDR3. CDR3 DNA sequence: TGCGCCAGCAGTAACCCGGGGACAGGGGGCAACTATGGCTACACCTTC. Amino acids: CASSNPGTGGNYGYTF.

The chain is built from TRBV19 and TRBJ2-2, with 7 bases that match TRBD1. Unmatched junction bases numbered 14, after V lost 6 bases and J lost 4 bases. This CDR3 spans 17 amino acids. CDR1 and CDR2 from the germline V gene are LNHDA and SQIVND (reference sequence). This CDR3 is CASRSRTGRGSTGELFF. The CDR3 bases are TGTGCCAGTAGATCCAGGACAGGCCGTGGTAGCACCGGGGAGCTGTTTTTT.

V usage is TRBV7-2 and J usage is TRBJ2-1; 11 nucleotides match TRBD2. V was pared by 5 bases and J by 4 bases, with 7 bases of the junction left unmatched. Germline values: CDR1 SGHTA, CDR2 FQGNSA. The CDR3 extends over 16 amino acids. The CDR3 DNA is TGTGCCAGCAGCGAAAGGACTAGCGGGTTTTACAATGAGCAGTTCTTC. Its translation: CASSERTSGFYNEQFF.

The chain couples TRBV7-9 to TRBJ2-7; D is undetermined. V was cut by 1 base and J by 6 bases, with 10 bases left in between. CDR1 SEHNR and CDR2 FQNEAQ come from the germline V gene (reference sequence). CDR3 length: 13 residues. CDR3 sequence: CASSLGHVSEQYF. The CDR3 region has the DNA TGTGCCAGCAGCTTAGGGCATGTGTCCGAGCAGTACTTC. The variable domain in full, completed from reference TRBV7-9 and TRBJ2-7, reads DTGVSQNPRHKITKRGQNVTFRCDPISEHNRLYWYRQTLGQGPEFLTYFQNEAQLEKSRLLSDRFSAERPKGSFSTLEIQRTEQGDSAMYLCASSLGHVSEQYFGPGTRLTVT.

The chain is built from TRBV11-1 and TRBJ1-6; D is possibly TRBD1 (5 bases). Germline V CDR1 and CDR2: SGHAT, FQDESV (reference sequence). CDR3 length: 13 amino acids. V was trimmed by 5 bases and J by 7 bases, leaving 9 bases between them. CDR3 nucleotide sequence: TGTGCCAGCAGCGTCGGACAAAATTCACCCCTCCACTTT. This encodes CASSVGQNSPLHF.

The chain employs TRBV6-6 and TRBJ2-7; TRBD2 agrees at 8 bases. In germline, CDR1 is MNHNY, CDR2 SVGAGI (reference sequence). The junction had 8 bases not matched to a gene; V was cut back by 2 bases and J by 2 bases. The CDR3 sequence is 16 residues long. The CDR3 DNA reads TGTGCCAGCAGTTACGAAGCGGGAGCTAATACCTACGAGCAGTACTTC. Amino acids: CASSYEAGANTYEQYF.

The rearrangement links TRBV7-2 to TRBJ2-2; D gene uncertain. This CDR3 is built from 13 residues. In germline, CDR1 is SGHTA, CDR2 FQGNSA. The V end was cut by 2 bases, the J end by 6 bases, with 7 bases between. The CDR3 nucleotides are TGTGCCAGCAGCTTAATTCGCGCCGGGGAGCTGTTTTTT. Translation gives CASSLIRAGELFF.

The gene calls are TRBV6-2 or TRBV6-3 and TRBJ2-2, with D uncertain. V dropped 4 bases and J dropped 5 bases, with 14 bases sitting between them. This CDR3 comprises 15 residues. CDR1 is MNHEY, CDR2 SVGEGT, per germline. CDR3 DNA sequence: TGTGCCAGCAGTTTGACCGACTCGAGTACCGGGGAGCTGTTTTTT. Translating it yields CASSLTDSSTGELFF.

J is TRBJ2-1 and V is TRBV10-3; TRBD2 aligns across 15 bases. V lost 10 bases and J lost 7; bases outside the gene matches: 2. CDR1 is ENHRY and CDR2 is SYGVKD in the germline V gene. CDR3 length equals 13 residues. CDR3 residues: CATGLAGGNEQFF. The CDR3 DNA reads as TGTGCCACGGGACTAGCGGGGGGAAATGAGCAGTTCTTC.

This sequence joins TRBV6-5 and TRBJ1-1; tentatively, D is TRBD1 (6 bases). The CDR3 length is 14 residues. Germline V lookup: CDR1 MNHEY, CDR2 SVGAGI. V was shortened by 6 bases and J by 1 base, with 12 bases between the two germline ends. CDR3 nucleotide sequence: TGTGCCAGCAGACGACAGGCGGCGAACACTGAAGCTTTCTTT. This encodes CASRRQAANTEAFF.

The rearrangement links TRBV7-2 to TRBJ1-1; D uncertain. There are 14 residues in the CDR3. From germline, CDR1 is SGHTA and CDR2 FQGNSA. Trimming took 3 bases from V and 2 from J, leaving 10 bases between them. CDR3 sequence (DNA): TGTGCCAGCAGCTTGGCAGGAACAAACACTGAAGCTTTCTTT. As protein: CASSLAGTNTEAFF. The complete variable domain, with remaining parts taken from reference TRBV7-2 and TRBJ1-1, reads GAGVSQSPSNKVTEKGKDVELRCDPISGHTALYWYRQSLGQGLEFLIYFQGNSAPDKSGLPSDRFSAERTGGSVSTLTIQRTQQEDSAVYLCASSLAGTNTEAFFGQGTRLTVV.

V is TRBV5-5 and J is TRBJ2-7; D is undetermined. Between the trimmed V and J ends, which lost 2 bases and 4 bases, there was a span of 13 bases. CDR1 and CDR2 (germline): SGHKS, YYEKEE (reference sequence). This CDR3 contains 14 residues. The CDR3 DNA follows: TGTGCCAGCAGCTTTAGGTCGGAGTTTTACGAGCAGTACTTC. Translating gives CASSFRSEFYEQYF.

Only a few counts were recorded for this clone. The V call is TRBV29-1, the J call TRBJ1-6, with TRBD1 identical over 11 bases. CDR1 and CDR2 from the germline V gene are SQVTM and ANQGSEA. The CDR3 is 12 residues long. Trimming removed 6 bases from V and 10 bases from J; junction bases left unmatched: 2. This CDR3 is CSVGQGDSPLHF. Here the CDR3 DNA reads TGCAGCGTGGGACAGGGGGACTCACCCCTCCACTTT.

Concerning this clone itself: Compared with germline, one end of the junction differs, possibly owing to a read error. The J gene is TRBJ1-6, the V gene TRBV7-9; 7 bases match TRBD1. The CDR3 length is 15 residues. Germline V lookup: CDR1 SEHNR, CDR2 FQNEAQ (reference sequence). CDR3 DNA sequence: TGTGCCAGCAGCCTACGGGACAGTTATAATTCGCCCCTCCACTTT. This codes for CASSLRDSYNSPLHF.

The gene calls are TRBV3-1 (or the pseudogene TRBV3-2) and TRBJ2-6, with no clear D. Deletions cut 3 bases from V and 0 bases from J, with 6 bases between. Germline assignment: CDR1 LGHDT and CDR2 YNNKEL (reference sequence). The CDR3 totals 15 residues. Here the CDR3 DNA reads TGTGCCAGCAGCCACCTTAGCTCTGGGGCCAACGTCCTGACTTTC. It is translated as CASSHLSSGANVLTF.

This chain joins TRBV4-3 and TRBJ1-5, with 8 bases aligning to TRBD1. Germline V gene sequence: CDR1 LGHNA, CDR2 YSLEER. This CDR3 region has 16 residues. With 2 bases clipped from V and 5 bases from J, the junction kept 8 bases outside the gene matches. In DNA form, the CDR3 reads TGCGCCAGCAGCCAAAGGCTGGACAGGGACTATCAGCCCCAGCATTTT. This codes for CASSQRLDRDYQPQHF.

The chain links TRBV7-6 to TRBJ2-3, with TRBD2 matching 10 bases. Looked up from germline, CDR1 is SGHVS and CDR2 is FNYEAQ. The J segment lost 1 base and the V segment lost 3 bases, leaving 4 bases of the junction unmatched. The length of the CDR3 is 16 residues. CDR3 DNA: TGTGCCAGCAGCTTGCAAGGGACTAGCGGCACAGATACGCAGTATTTT. It yields the protein CASSLQGTSGTDTQYF.

The chain is built from TRBV2 and TRBJ2-1; 12 bases match TRBD1. Germline CDR1 SNHLY, CDR2 FYNNEI. The trim removed 3 bases at V and 7 bases at J, leaving 7 bases unmatched. The CDR3 covers 16 residues. The CDR3 DNA sequence: TGTGCCAGCAGTGACCCGGGACAGGGGGCTTGGAATGAGCAGTTCTTC. It codes for CASSDPGQGAWNEQFF.

The V call is TRBV27, the J call TRBJ1-4, with D unresolved. Germline V CDR1 and CDR2: MNHEY, SMNVEV (reference sequence). CDR3 size: 15 residues. V shed 6 bases and J shed 5 bases, with 16 bases lying between them. CDR3 bases: TGTGCCAGCAGCTTGAGAAGGACTACCAATGAAAAACTGTTTTTT. Amino acid sequence: CASSLRRTTNEKLFF.

The J gene is TRBJ2-5, the V gene TRBV30; 7 positions agree with TRBD2. This CDR3 comprises 14 residues. Trimming removed 1 base from V and 4 bases from J; junction bases left unmatched: 6. The germline gives CDR1 GTSNPN, CDR2 SVGIG (reference sequence). The CDR3 here is CAWSGGGGGETQYF. The CDR3 DNA follows: TGTGCCTGGAGTGGCGGTGGGGGGGGAGAGACCCAGTACTTC.

The chain recombines TRBV30 with TRBJ1-3; D gene uncertain. Trimming stripped 1 base from V and 0 bases from J, with 7 bases between. Per the germline V gene, CDR1 is GTSNPN and CDR2 is SVGIG (reference sequence). This CDR3 region has 14 residues. CDR3 amino acids: CAWSAHNSGNTIYF. The DNA of the CDR3 is TGTGCCTGGAGTGCCCACAACTCTGGAAACACCATATATTTT.

The chain is built from TRBV6-6 and TRBJ1-4; 9 bases are a match to TRBD1. V dropped 4 bases and J dropped 4; count of bases not matched to a gene: 1. The V gene's germline CDR1 is MNHNY and CDR2 SVGAGI (reference sequence). There are 14 residues in the CDR3. The CDR3 region has the DNA TGTGCCAGCAGTTGGGACAGGGATAATGAAAAACTGTTTTTT. The encoded protein is CASSWDRDNEKLFF.

This clone was seen more than once but under ten times. The genes are TRBV11-1 and TRBJ2-5; D possibly corresponds to TRBD2 (6 bases). V shed 3 bases and J shed 2 bases, with 16 bases lying between them. Germline V gene sequence: CDR1 SGHAT, CDR2 FQDESV (reference sequence). CDR3 size: 16 residues. The DNA for the CDR3 is TGTGCCAGCAGCTTGGGACTCCGGGGCCCACAAGAGACCCAGTACTTC. It yields the protein CASSLGLRGPQETQYF. Together with reference TRBV11-1 and TRBJ2-5, the CDR3 gives the full variable domain: EAEVAQSPRYKITEKSQAVAFWCDPISGHATLYWYRQILGQGPELLVQFQDESVVDDSQLPKDRFSAERLKGVDSTLKIQPAELGDSAMYLCASSLGLRGPQETQYFGPGTRLLVL.

The rearrangement uses TRBV7-9 and TRBJ2-3, with D possibly being TRBD2 (7 bases). Looked up from germline, CDR1 is SEHNR and CDR2 is FQNEAQ (reference sequence). The V end was cut by 5 bases, the J end by 7 bases, with 13 bases between. This CDR3 spans 13 amino acids. Here the CDR3 DNA reads TGTGCCAGCAGCCCCCCGGGGGGCTATACGCAGTATTTT. Protein: CASSPPGGYTQYF.